This entry features one T cell receptor (beta chain) sequence. Authors' data handling: Amplification from reference gene primers served as the basis for estimated nucleated cell counts. Libraries were prepared by immunoSEQ multiplex PCR; TCRdb keeps only in-frame clonotypes and omits some of them. That table gives V, J and clone size, and the DNA gave D and trimming. The profile covers about 98,000 clones, with about 83% appearing a single time and 9.9% taken by the ten largest. The sample originates from a study of blood T cell repertoires in COVID-19. Background on the study: Samples of COVID-19 (acute and convalescent) were obtained from the United States, Italy and Spain. T cells, B-cell-depleted T cells, or PBMCs supplied cDNA or gDNA.

Germline CDR1 LNHDA, CDR2 SQIVND (reference sequence). The CDR3 has 12 residues. V was cut by 3 bases and J by 7 bases, with 10 bases left in between. The rearrangement joins TRBV19 to TRBJ2-7; TRBD2 is a possible D gene (6 bases). This sequence originates from a man aged 40-50 years with active or convalescent COVID-19. Specimen: peripheral blood. The CDR3 is CASSILGGEQYF. The CDR3 DNA follows: TGTGCCAGTAGTATTCTGGGGGGTGAGCAGTACTTC.